The present T cell receptor beta chain was sequenced within a study of spatial heterogeneity in lung cancer. Study overall: Alpha-chain sequences were consistently detected less often than beta-chain sequences. Study-wide points: Tumor mutation count correlated with how many alpha and beta TCRs expanded intratumorally. Tallies of expanded TCRs, which were sorted into ubiquitous and regional groups, correlated with counts of ubiquitous and regional nonsynonymous mutations, respectively.

Germline V gives CDR1 SGHTA, CDR2 FQGNSA. This CDR3 has 14 amino acids. Trimming pared 5 bases from V and 1 base from J, leaving 9 bases between. For this clonotype: Its matching antigen is unknown.

TCRdb processed the 5' RACE reads anew with MiXCR; each CDR3 protein has one entry. The top ten clones hold roughly 3% of a sample with 10,000 to 15,000 distinct CDR3 sequences, roughly 6.6% of them seen once. Time point specified: sample taken at primary tumor resection. Without sorting, whole RNA was sequenced from tumor, nontumor lung or frozen PBMC. The sequenced sample was lung tumor tissue, obtained at surgery. The clonotype was recovered from a female donor with early-stage non-small cell lung cancer. The V and J genes are TRBV7-2 and TRBJ1-5; D gene ambiguous. The CDR3 region is CASSRTDSNQPQHF. CDR3 DNA: TGTGCCAGCAGCAGAACAGACAGCAATCAGCCCCAGCATTTT. Full variable domain (remainder filled in from reference TRBV7-2 and TRBJ1-5): GAGVSQSPSNKVTEKGKDVELRCDPISGHTALYWYRQSLGQGLEFLIYFQGNSAPDKSGLPSDRFSAERTGGSVSTLTIQRTQQEDSAVYLCASSRTDSNQPQHFGDGTRLSIL.